This passage covers 22 T cell receptor beta chains from one sample sequenced in a study of blood T cells in healthy people across ages. PCR was performed a second time for roughly 7 to 12 cycles using a sample-barcoded 5' primer and a J-beta primer mix. TCRdb used MiXCR to reprocess the 5' RACE reads, holding one entry per CDR3 protein. Found here are hundreds of thousands of distinct CDR3 sequences, more than 25% of them singletons; the top ten hold roughly 17%. The sequenced sample was blood. These receptors came from a woman aged 80 or over in good health.

The rearrangement uses TRBV12-3 or TRBV12-4 and TRBJ2-1; a possible D gene is TRBD1 (5 bases). Judging by the DNA end, TRBJ2-7 fits better; the J call may be wrong. The CDR3 is 16 residues long. The CDR3 protein is CASSLWAGKKGNEQYF. The CDR3 region has the DNA TGTGCCAGCAGTTTATGGGCAGGGAAAAAAGGCAATGAGCAGTACTTC.

The V gene is TRBV13, the J gene TRBJ2-7; D tentatively reads TRBD1 or TRBD2 (5 bases each). Germline V gene sequence: CDR1 PRHDT, CDR2 FYEKMQ (reference sequence). This CDR3 spans 14 amino acids. V gave up 2 bases and J gave up 3 bases, with 11 bases separating them. Here the CDR3 reads CASSLNLGGYEQYF. Written as DNA, the CDR3 is TGTGCCAGCAGCTTAAACCTTGGGGGCTACGAGCAGTACTTC.

This chain connects TRBV7-2 to TRBJ2-1, with D tentatively TRBD1 (6 bases). Gene TRBJ2-7 matches the end of the DNA better, so the J call may be wrong. Germline V lookup: CDR1 SGHTA, CDR2 FQGNSA. This CDR3 has 14 residues. In nucleotides, the CDR3 is TGTGCCAGCAGCCCCTTTAGAGGGGGTGCCGAGCAGTACTTC. Translated, it gives CASSPFRGGAEQYF.

The gene calls are TRBV5-1 and TRBJ2-5, with D possibly matching TRBD1 (5 bases). With 0 bases removed from V and 7 bases from J, the gap between germline ends came to 10 bases. Germline V CDR1 and CDR2: SGHRS, YFSETQ. CDR3 length: 13 amino acids. The CDR3 bases are TGCGCCAGCAGCTTGGAGGGCAGGGCGACCCAGTACTTC. It translates to CASSLEGRATQYF. Complete variable domain (other parts from reference TRBV5-1 and TRBJ2-5): KAGVTQTPRYLIKTRGQQVTLSCSPISGHRSVSWYQQTPGQGLQFLFEYFSETQRNKGNFPGRFSGRQFSNSRSEMNVSTLELGDSALYLCASSLEGRATQYFGPGTRLLVL.

Regarding this clonotype: One junction end disagrees with the germline gene, perhaps due to a read error. The J gene is TRBJ2-5, the V gene TRBV10-1; a weak D match, TRBD2 (6 bases). CDR1 and CDR2 (germline): WNHNN, SYGVQD (reference sequence). CDR3 length equals 13 residues. The CDR3 reads CASQGRARETQYF. DNA of the CDR3: TGCGCCAGTCAAGGCAGGGCTCGGGAGACCCAGTATTTC.

This clonotype came up many times. The gene calls are TRBV7-9 and TRBJ2-5; perhaps TRBD2 as D (6 bases). The germline V gene encodes CDR1 SEHNR and CDR2 FQNEAQ (reference sequence). The CDR3 length is 16 residues. V was shortened by 3 bases and J by 5 bases, with 19 bases between the two germline ends. In DNA, the CDR3 is TGTGCCAGCAGCTTCACCGGGAGTACGAAACTTGAGACCCAGTACTTC. Its translation: CASSFTGSTKLETQYF.

This chain uses TRBV6-2 or TRBV6-3 with TRBJ2-4; D is undetermined. Germline V CDR1 and CDR2: MNHEY, SVGEGT. Trimming shortened V by 6 bases and J by 6 bases, and 21 bases separated the two germline ends. The CDR3 is 16 amino acids. The CDR3 reads CASRTSSLVSLNIQYF. Written as DNA, the CDR3 is TGTGCCAGCAGAACCTCCTCCTTAGTCTCTTTAAACATTCAGTACTTC.

Of note for this clonotype: A clone one base away is much larger, so this may be a read error. This chain links TRBV7-9 with TRBJ2-1, with TRBD1 identical over 10 bases. In germline, CDR1 is SEHNR, CDR2 FQNEAQ (reference sequence). CDR3 size: 14 residues. CDR3 loop: CASSSGQGSNGQFF. The CDR3 bases are TGTGCCAGCAGCTCGGGACAGGGGTCCAATGGGCAGTTCTTC.

This clonotype came up a few times. The V call is TRBV20-1, the J call TRBJ1-2; no reliable D call. This CDR3 is 14 amino acids long. V was cut by 4 bases and J by 0 bases, with 12 bases left in between. CDR1 is DFQATT and CDR2 is SNEGSKA in the germline V gene (reference sequence). This chain's CDR3 is CSATRTVTNYGYTF. CDR3 in DNA: TGCAGTGCTACTCGAACAGTTACTAACTATGGCTACACCTTC.

This clonotype has at least ten counts. This chain uses TRBV7-2 with TRBJ2-4; the D is unclear. The CDR3 length is 17 residues. V lost 3 bases and J lost 0, with 15 bases in between. Germline V CDR1 and CDR2: SGHTA, FQGNSA. CDR3 coding DNA: TGTGCCAGCAGCTTGTCTCCTCCGACTCTAGCCAAAAACATTCAGTACTTC. It yields the protein CASSLSPPTLAKNIQYF.

This clonotype appeared a few times. J is TRBJ2-5 and V is TRBV28; 11 bases fit TRBD2. With 7 bases clipped from V and 4 bases from J, the junction kept 11 bases outside the gene matches. The CDR3 sequence is 16 residues long. From germline, CDR1 is MDHEN and CDR2 SYDVKM. The CDR3: CASNLRSGGARETQYF. The CDR3 coding sequence is TGTGCCAGCAACTTGCGTAGCGGGGGGGCTCGAGAGACCCAGTACTTC.

In regard to this clonotype: One base away lies a much larger clone, so this may be a sequencing read error. The V and J genes are TRBV5-1 and TRBJ2-3, with TRBD2 identical over 7 bases. CDR3 length: 17 residues. V trimming: 1 base; J trimming: 0 bases; junction bases outside the gene matches: 8. Per germline, CDR1 SGHRS and CDR2 YFSETQ. The CDR3, as DNA: TGCGCCAGCAGCTTGCGGGGGGAGACGAGGAGCACAGATACGCAGTATTTT. Its translation: CASSLRGETRSTDTQYF. The variable domain in full, with the rest retrieved from reference TRBV5-1 and TRBJ2-3, is KAGVTQTPRYLIKTRGQQVTLSCSPISGHRSVSWYQQTPGQGLQFLFEYFSETQRNKGNFPGRFSGRQFSNSRSEMNVSTLELGDSALYLCASSLRGETRSTDTQYFGPGTRLTVL.

The rearrangement uses TRBV9 and TRBJ2-1, with 11 nucleotides matching TRBD2. The germline gives CDR1 SGDLS, CDR2 YYNGEE. The CDR3 covers 15 residues. Losses at the gene ends were 0 bases for V and 7 bases for J; bases not matched to a gene: 3. CDR3 loop: CASSVDLAGGNEQFF. CDR3 bases: TGTGCCAGCAGCGTAGATCTAGCGGGGGGAAATGAGCAGTTCTTC.

This clonotype came up a few times. This may arise from a read error, as a much more abundant clone is one base away. The rearrangement joins TRBV27 to TRBJ2-7, with 7 bases identical to TRBD1. CDR3 length: 14 residues. From germline, CDR1 is MNHEY and CDR2 SMNVEV (reference sequence). The V gene end was trimmed by 6 bases and the J gene end by 2 bases; junction bases not matched to a gene: 7. CDR3 sequence: CASRLHRGPYEQYF. CDR3 DNA: TGTGCCAGCAGGTTACACAGGGGCCCCTACGAGCAGTACTTC.

The rearrangement links TRBV29-1 to TRBJ1-1, with D unclear. The V gene lost 4 bases and the J gene lost 0 bases, with 9 bases spanning the gap. The length of the CDR3 is 13 residues. Germline-derived CDR1 and CDR2 are SQVTM and ANQGSEA. The CDR3: CSVVRQMNTEAFF. In DNA form, the CDR3 reads TGCAGCGTTGTCCGCCAGATGAACACTGAAGCTTTCTTT.

Only a few counts were recorded for this clonotype. The chain links TRBV20-1 to TRBJ1-6; no reliable D call. This CDR3 has 15 residues. V was pared by 0 bases and J by 7 bases, with 13 bases between. Germline V gene lookup returns CDR1 DFQATT and CDR2 SNEGSKA (reference sequence). The CDR3 DNA reads as TGCAGTGCTAGAGATTATGGGTCGGGAAATTCACCCCTCCACTTT. Its protein is CSARDYGSGNSPLHF.

The chain carries TRBV7-2 and TRBJ2-3, with TRBD2 matching over 9 bases. The CDR3 runs 15 residues. Germline CDR1 is SGHTA and CDR2 is FQGNSA. Trimming removed 2 bases from V and 6 bases from J; junction bases left unmatched: 6. In DNA, the CDR3 is TGTGCCAGCAGCTTATCCGGGACTAGCTGCGATACGCAGTATTTT. Protein sequence: CASSLSGTSCDTQYF.

This clonotype occurred a few times. The CDR3 nucleotides read TGTGCCAGCAGCCCCTGGGGGGGTCTCACAGATACGCAGTATTTT. Its protein is CASSPWGGLTDTQYF. The chain links TRBV14 to TRBJ2-3; 7 bases agree with TRBD2. The CDR3 length is 15 residues. V trimming: 4 bases; J trimming: 2 bases; junction bases outside the gene matches: 6. Germline CDR1 reads SGHDN; CDR2 reads FVKESK.

At least ten counts were recorded for this clonotype. The chain couples TRBV3-1 to TRBJ2-3; TRBD2 matches 15 bases. Trimming removed 4 bases from V and 0 bases from J; junction bases left unmatched: 2. The CDR3 extends over 17 amino acids. The germline CDR1 and CDR2 sequences are LGHDT and YNNKEL (reference sequence). CDR3 DNA sequence: TGTGCCAGCAGCCGCGGACTAGCGGGGGGGAGCACAGATACGCAGTATTTT. Translated: CASSRGLAGGSTDTQYF.

Note on this clonotype: This may be a read error, as it is one base from a much larger clone. V usage is TRBV29-1 and J usage is TRBJ2-1, with 8 bases that match TRBD1. Gene TRBJ2-7 matches the end of the DNA better, so the J call may be wrong. Germline V gene lookup returns CDR1 SQVTM and CDR2 ANQGSEA. The CDR3 loop spans 14 amino acids. The CDR3 here is CSTGTGLTYNEQYF. For the CDR3, the DNA is TGCAGCACCGGGACAGGCCTCACCTACAATGAGCAGTACTTC.

The table lists this clonotype with a few counts. This sequence joins TRBV13 and TRBJ2-2; D call uncertain. Germline V CDR1 and CDR2: PRHDT, FYEKMQ (reference sequence). The CDR3 runs to 15 residues. Deletions cut 3 bases from V and 5 bases from J, with 13 bases between. The CDR3 sequence is CASSFGPRTTGELFF. Here the CDR3 DNA reads TGTGCCAGCAGCTTTGGGCCTCGGACGACCGGGGAGCTGTTTTTT. Supplemented by reference TRBV13 and TRBJ2-2, the full variable domain reads AAGVIQSPRHLIKEKRETATLKCYPIPRHDTVYWYQQGPGQDPQFLISFYEKMQSDKGSIPDRFSAQQFSDYHSELNMSSLELGDSALYFCASSFGPRTTGELFFGEGSRLTVL.

This clonotype came up a few times. Possible read error: a much larger clone is one base away. The genes are TRBV10-3 and TRBJ2-5, with D unclear. CDR3 size: 11 residues. The V gene's germline CDR1 is ENHRY and CDR2 SYGVKD. V lost 8 bases and J 11 bases, leaving 15 bases between the germline ends. DNA for the CDR3: TGTGCCATCGGCAGCTACAATGAGCAGTACTTC. Amino acid sequence: CAIGSYNEQYF.